The clone carrying this TCR beta chain was counted between two and nine times. The entry originates in a study of response to subunit inactivated influenza vaccine. CDR3 length: 16 residues. The V gene end was trimmed by 5 bases and the J gene end by 0 bases; junction bases not matched to a gene: 10. The V gene's germline CDR1 is LNHDA and CDR2 SQIVND (reference sequence). TCRdb re-derived calls from the RT-PCR reads in MiXCR, one entry per CDR3 protein. The data hold just under 550,000 distinct CDR3 sequences, with roughly 25% observed a single time. These data also formed part of another study, on T cells expressing NK-cell markers. That source adds: cDNA encoding TCR beta was synthesized via 5'RACE template switching incorporating UMIs.

This sequence joins TRBV19 and TRBJ2-7; 7 nucleotides line up with TRBD1. This clonotype originated in a middle-aged man who received an inactivated influenza vaccine. Sequenced material: CD4+ T cells sorted from PBMCs, taken less than 13 days after vaccination. Here the CDR3 reads CASSATGTVSSYEQYF. CDR3 bases: TGTGCCAGTAGTGCCACCGGGACAGTCAGCTCCTACGAGCAGTACTTC.